This T cell receptor beta chain appears in the sequencing data of a study of molecular identifiers for immune sequencing clone quantification. The study's findings and limits: Clones exceeding 20 RNA copies carried over 97% of effector molecules but under 1% of naive-cell molecules.

Germline V gene lookup returns CDR1 SGHRS and CDR2 YFSETQ. This CDR3 contains 16 residues. With 4 bases clipped from V and 2 bases from J, the junction kept 11 bases outside the gene matches. Based on a CD8+CD4-CCR7+CD45RA+ profile, naive CD8 T cells were sorted. This clonotype was found many times. Its antigen is not known. TCRdb ran MiXCR on the PCR reads and lists one entry per CDR3 protein. The table includes around 470,000 distinct CDR3 sequences, under 30% detected once. Sequenced sample: naive CD8+ T cells from blood, with Jurkat cell RNA spiked in. Subset denoted: FACS-sorted CD8+CD4-CCR7+CD45RA+ naive T cells. The genes are TRBV5-1 and TRBJ1-2; 7 nucleotides line up with TRBD1. The sequence derives from a human donor in good health. Some libraries in this study had Jurkat cell RNA spiked in. In DNA, the CDR3 is TGCGCCAGCAGCACAAACCAGGGGGTTCGGAACTATGGCTACACCTTC. Protein: CASSTNQGVRNYGYTF.